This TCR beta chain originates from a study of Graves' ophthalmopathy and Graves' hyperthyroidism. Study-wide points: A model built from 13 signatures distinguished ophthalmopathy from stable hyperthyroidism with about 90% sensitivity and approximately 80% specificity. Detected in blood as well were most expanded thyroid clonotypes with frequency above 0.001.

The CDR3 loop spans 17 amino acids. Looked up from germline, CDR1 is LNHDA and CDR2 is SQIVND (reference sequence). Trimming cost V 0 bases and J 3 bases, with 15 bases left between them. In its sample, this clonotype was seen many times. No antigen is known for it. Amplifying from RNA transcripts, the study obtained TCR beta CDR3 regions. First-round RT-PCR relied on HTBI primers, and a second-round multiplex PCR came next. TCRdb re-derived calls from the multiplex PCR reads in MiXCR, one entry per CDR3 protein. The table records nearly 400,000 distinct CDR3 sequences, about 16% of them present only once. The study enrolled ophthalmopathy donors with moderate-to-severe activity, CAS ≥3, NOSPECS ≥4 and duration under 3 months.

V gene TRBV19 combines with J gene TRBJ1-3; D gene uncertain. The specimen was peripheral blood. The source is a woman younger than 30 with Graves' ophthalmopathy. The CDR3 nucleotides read TGTGCCAGTAGTATAGATCTGCACGGAAACCTTGGAAACACCATATATTTT. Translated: CASSIDLHGNLGNTIYF.